The clone carrying this T cell receptor beta chain was picked up many times. Its antigen is still unknown. This entry is derived from a study of T-cell reconstitution after alpha-beta-depleted transplantation in children. Unique molecular identifiers tagged the TCRbeta library. TCRdb reprocessed the PCR reads with MiXCR, giving one entry per CDR3 protein. There are about 100,000 distinct CDR3 sequences in the sample; 5.5% to 7% occur only once, and 20% to 25% lies in the top ten. Study-level findings and limits: Among T cells one year after transplant, newly produced cells accounted for most counts and diversity. After transplant, at about two months, alpha-beta T cells were reportedly derived from several hundred expanded graft clones. Day-60 TCRbeta diversity that was high in some patients was derived from surviving recipient T cells and thymic progenitors.

CDR3 length: 19 residues. From germline, CDR1 is ENHRY and CDR2 SYGVKD. V lost 2 bases and J 2 bases, leaving 25 bases between the germline ends. The chain joins TRBV10-3 to TRBJ2-7; D ambiguous. The input for sequencing was PBMCs, mostly from graft donor cells, taken 360 days after TCRalphabeta/CD19-depleted stem cell transplant. The TCR comes from a male patient aged 2-10 years who had a stem cell transplant for acute lymphoblastic leukemia, so the T cells may come from the graft donor. This CDR3 reads CAISELSLRPGAGTYEQYF. The DNA of the CDR3 is TGTGCCATCAGTGAGCTGAGCCTCCGTCCAGGCGCTGGGACCTACGAGCAGTACTTC.